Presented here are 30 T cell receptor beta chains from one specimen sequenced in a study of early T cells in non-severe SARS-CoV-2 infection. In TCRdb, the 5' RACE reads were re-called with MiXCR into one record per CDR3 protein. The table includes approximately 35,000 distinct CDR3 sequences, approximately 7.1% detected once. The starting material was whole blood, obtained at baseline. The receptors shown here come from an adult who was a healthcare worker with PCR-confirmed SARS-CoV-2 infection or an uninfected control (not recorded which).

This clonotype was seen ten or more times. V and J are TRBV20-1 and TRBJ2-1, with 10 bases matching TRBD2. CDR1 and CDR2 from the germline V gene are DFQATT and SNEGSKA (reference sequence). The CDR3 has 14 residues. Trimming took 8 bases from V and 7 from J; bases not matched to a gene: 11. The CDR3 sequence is CSFKLASGRNEQFF. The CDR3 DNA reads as TGCAGTTTTAAGCTGGCTAGCGGGAGAAATGAGCAGTTCTTC.

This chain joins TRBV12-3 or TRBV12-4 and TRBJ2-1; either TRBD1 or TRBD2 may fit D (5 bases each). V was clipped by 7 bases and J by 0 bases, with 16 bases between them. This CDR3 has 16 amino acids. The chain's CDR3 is CASNPLGPSSYNEQFF. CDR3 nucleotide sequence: TGTGCCAGCAACCCTCTGGGACCGAGCTCCTACAATGAGCAGTTCTTC.

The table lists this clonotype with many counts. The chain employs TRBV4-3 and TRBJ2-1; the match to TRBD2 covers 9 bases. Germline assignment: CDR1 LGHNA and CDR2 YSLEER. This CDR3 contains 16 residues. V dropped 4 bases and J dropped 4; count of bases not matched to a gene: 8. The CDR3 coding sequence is TGCGCCAGCAGCCCCCAGCTTGCGGGAGGGTACAATGAGCAGTTCTTC. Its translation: CASSPQLAGGYNEQFF.

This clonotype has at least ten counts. The CDR3 reads CASSTTRGSEQYF. CDR3 bases: TGTGCCAGCAGTACCACTCGCGGGAGCGAGCAGTACTTC. This chain uses TRBV28 with TRBJ2-7, with TRBD2 matching 7 bases. Germline trimming cut 5 bases from V and 6 bases from J; bases unmatched to any gene: 7. Germline V lookup: CDR1 MDHEN, CDR2 SYDVKM. The CDR3 is 13 residues long. The full variable domain, with the rest looked up from reference TRBV28 and TRBJ2-7, is DVKVTQSSRYLVKRTGEKVFLECVQDMDHENMFWYRQDPGLGLRLIYFSYDVKMKEKGDIPEGYSVSREKKERFSLILESASTNQTSMYLCASSTTRGSEQYFGPGTRLTVT.

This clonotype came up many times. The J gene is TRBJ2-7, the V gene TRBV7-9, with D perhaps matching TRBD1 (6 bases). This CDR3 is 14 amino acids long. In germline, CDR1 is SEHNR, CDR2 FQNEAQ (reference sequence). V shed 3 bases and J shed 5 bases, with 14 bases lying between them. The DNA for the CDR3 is TGTGCCAGCAGCTTGTCAGGGGCGTTCGACGAGCAGTACTTC. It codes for CASSLSGAFDEQYF.

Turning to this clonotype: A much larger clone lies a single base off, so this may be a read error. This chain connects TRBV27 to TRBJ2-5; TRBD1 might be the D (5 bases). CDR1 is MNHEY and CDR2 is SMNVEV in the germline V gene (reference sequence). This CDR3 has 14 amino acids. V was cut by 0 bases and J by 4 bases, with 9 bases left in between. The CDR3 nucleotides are TGTGCCAGCAGTTTATCACGACAGCTAGAGACCCAGTACTTC. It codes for CASSLSRQLETQYF.

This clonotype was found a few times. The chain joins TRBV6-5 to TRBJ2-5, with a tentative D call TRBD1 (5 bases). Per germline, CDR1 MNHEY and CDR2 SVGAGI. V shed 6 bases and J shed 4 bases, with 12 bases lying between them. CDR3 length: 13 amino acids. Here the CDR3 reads CASSYRQTETQYF. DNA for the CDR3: TGTGCCAGCAGCTACAGACAGACAGAGACCCAGTACTTC.

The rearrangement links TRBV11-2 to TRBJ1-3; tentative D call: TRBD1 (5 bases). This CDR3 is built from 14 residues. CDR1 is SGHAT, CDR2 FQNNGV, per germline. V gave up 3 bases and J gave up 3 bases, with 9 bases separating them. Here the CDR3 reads CASSLGELGNTIYF. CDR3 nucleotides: TGTGCCAGCAGCTTGGGGGAGCTTGGAAACACCATATATTTT.

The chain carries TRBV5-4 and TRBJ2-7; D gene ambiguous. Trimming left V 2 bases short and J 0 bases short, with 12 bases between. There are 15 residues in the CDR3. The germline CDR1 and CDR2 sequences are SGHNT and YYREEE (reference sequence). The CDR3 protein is CASSLGRSNSYEQYV. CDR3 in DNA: TGTGCCAGCAGCTTAGGAAGGTCCAACTCCTACGAGCAGTACGTC.

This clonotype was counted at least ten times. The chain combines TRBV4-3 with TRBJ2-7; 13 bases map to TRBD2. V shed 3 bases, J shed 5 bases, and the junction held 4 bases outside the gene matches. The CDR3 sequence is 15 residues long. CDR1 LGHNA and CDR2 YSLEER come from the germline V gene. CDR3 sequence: CASSQTSGRHHEQYF. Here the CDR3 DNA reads TGCGCCAGCAGCCAGACTAGCGGGAGGCACCACGAGCAGTACTTC.

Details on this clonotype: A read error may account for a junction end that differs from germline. This chain's CDR3 is CASTHGAGGADAQYF. Written as DNA, the CDR3 is TGTGCCAGTACCCATGGGGCAGGGGGCGCAGATGCGCAGTATTTT. This chain joins TRBV19 and TRBJ2-3; 8 positions agree with TRBD1. Germline V lookup: CDR1 LNHDA, CDR2 SQIVND (reference sequence). The CDR3 length is 15 residues.

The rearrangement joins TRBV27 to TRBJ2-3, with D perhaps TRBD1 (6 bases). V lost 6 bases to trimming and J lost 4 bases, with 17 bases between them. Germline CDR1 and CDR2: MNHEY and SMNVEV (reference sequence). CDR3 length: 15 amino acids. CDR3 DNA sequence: TGTGCCAGCAGCCCCTCTTGGGGGCGGCCAGATACGCAGTATTTT. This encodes CASSPSWGRPDTQYF.

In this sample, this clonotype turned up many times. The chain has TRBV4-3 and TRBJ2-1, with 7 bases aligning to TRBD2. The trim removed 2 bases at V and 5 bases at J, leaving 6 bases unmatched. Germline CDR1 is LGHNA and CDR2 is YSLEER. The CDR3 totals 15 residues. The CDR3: CASSQLVAGHNEQFF. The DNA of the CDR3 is TGCGCCAGCAGCCAATTGGTAGCGGGTCACAATGAGCAGTTCTTC.

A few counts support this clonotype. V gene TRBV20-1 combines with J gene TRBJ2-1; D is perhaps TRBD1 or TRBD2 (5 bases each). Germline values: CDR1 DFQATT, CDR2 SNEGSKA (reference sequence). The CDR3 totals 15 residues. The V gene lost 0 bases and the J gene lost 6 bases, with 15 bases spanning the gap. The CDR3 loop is CSARDSSMGVNEQFF. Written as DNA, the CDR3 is TGCAGTGCTAGAGATTCGTCAATGGGGGTCAATGAGCAGTTCTTC.

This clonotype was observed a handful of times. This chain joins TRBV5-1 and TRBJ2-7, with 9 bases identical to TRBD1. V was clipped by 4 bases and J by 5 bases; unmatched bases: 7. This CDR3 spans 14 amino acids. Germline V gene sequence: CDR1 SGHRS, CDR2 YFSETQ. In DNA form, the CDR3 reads TGCGCCAGCAGCGAAGGACAGGGGTTCCACGAGCAGTACTTC. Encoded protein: CASSEGQGFHEQYF. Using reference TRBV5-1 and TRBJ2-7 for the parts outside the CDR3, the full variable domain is KAGVTQTPRYLIKTRGQQVTLSCSPISGHRSVSWYQQTPGQGLQFLFEYFSETQRNKGNFPGRFSGRQFSNSRSEMNVSTLELGDSALYLCASSEGQGFHEQYFGPGTRLTVT.

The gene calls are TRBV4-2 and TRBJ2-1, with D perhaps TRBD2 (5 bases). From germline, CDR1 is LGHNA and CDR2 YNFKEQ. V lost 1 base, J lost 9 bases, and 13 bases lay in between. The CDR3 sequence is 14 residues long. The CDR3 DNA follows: TGTGCCAGCAGCCAAGTGATAGCGCAAGGTGAGCAGTTCTTC. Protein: CASSQVIAQGEQFF.

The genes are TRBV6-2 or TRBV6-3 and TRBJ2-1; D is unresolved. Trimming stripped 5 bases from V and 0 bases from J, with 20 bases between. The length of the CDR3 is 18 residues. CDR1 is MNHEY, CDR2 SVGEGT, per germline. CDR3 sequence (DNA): TGTGCCAGCAGTATCAATGTTATGGACCTTTCCTCCTACAATGAGCAGTTCTTC. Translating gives CASSINVMDLSSYNEQFF.

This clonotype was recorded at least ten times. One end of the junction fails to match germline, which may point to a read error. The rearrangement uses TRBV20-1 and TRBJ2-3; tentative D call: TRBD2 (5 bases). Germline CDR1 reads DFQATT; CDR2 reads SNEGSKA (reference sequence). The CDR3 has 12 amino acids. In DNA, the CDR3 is TGCAGTGCTGCTAATCTAGCAGAGACGCAGTATTTT. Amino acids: CSAANLAETQYF.

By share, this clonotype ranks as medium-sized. For the CDR3, the DNA is TGTGCCAGCAGCCCGAGAGCGGGAGTTGTCACCGGGGAGCTGTTTTTT. Protein sequence: CASSPRAGVVTGELFF. This chain connects TRBV9 to TRBJ2-2, with 8 bases that match TRBD2. With 4 bases clipped from V and 4 bases from J, the junction kept 9 bases outside the gene matches. The CDR3 is made up of 16 amino acids. The germline V gene has CDR1 SGDLS and CDR2 YYNGEE.

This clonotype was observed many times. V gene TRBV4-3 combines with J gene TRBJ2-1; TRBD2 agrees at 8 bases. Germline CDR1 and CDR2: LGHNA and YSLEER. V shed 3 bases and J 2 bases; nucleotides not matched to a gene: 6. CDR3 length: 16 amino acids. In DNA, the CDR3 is TGCGCCAGCAGCCACCGAGGGCGGGAGGCCTACAATGAGCAGTTCTTC. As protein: CASSHRGREAYNEQFF.

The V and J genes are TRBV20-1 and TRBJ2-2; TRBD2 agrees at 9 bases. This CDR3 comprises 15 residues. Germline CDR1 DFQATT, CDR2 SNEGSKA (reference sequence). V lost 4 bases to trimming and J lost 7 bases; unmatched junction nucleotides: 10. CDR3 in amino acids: CSAKALAGEVGELFF. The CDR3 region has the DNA TGCAGTGCTAAGGCATTAGCGGGAGAGGTCGGGGAGCTGTTTTTT.

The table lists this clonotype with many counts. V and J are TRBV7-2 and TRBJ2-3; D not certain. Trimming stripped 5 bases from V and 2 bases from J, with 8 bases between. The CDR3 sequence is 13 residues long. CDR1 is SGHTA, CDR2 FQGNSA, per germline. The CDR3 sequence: CASSRAFTDTQYF. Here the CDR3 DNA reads TGTGCCAGCAGCCGGGCGTTCACAGATACGCAGTATTTT.

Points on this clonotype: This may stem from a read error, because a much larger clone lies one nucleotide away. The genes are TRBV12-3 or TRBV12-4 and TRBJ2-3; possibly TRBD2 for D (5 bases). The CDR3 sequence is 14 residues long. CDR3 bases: TGTGCCAGAAGTTTTGGCGGGAGCACAGATACGCAGTATTTT. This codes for CARSFGGSTDTQYF.

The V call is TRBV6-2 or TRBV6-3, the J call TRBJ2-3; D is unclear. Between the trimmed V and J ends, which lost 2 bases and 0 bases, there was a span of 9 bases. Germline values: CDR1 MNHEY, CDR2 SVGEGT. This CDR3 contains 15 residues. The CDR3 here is CASSYRRTSTDTQYF. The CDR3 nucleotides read TGTGCCAGCAGTTACCGGCGAACTAGCACAGATACGCAGTATTTT.

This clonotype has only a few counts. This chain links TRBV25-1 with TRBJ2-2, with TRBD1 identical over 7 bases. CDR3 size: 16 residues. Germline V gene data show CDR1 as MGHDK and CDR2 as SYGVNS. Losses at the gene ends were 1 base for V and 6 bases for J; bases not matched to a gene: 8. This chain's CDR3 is CASSESGQDLPGELFF. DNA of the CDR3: TGTGCCAGCAGTGAATCAGGACAGGACCTACCCGGGGAGCTGTTTTTT.

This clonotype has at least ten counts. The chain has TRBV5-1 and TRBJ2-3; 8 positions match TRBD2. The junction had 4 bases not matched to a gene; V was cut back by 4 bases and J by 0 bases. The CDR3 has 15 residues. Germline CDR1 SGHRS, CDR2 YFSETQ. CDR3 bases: TGCGCCAGCAGCCCGAGCGGGGGTAGCACAGATACGCAGTATTTT. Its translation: CASSPSGGSTDTQYF.

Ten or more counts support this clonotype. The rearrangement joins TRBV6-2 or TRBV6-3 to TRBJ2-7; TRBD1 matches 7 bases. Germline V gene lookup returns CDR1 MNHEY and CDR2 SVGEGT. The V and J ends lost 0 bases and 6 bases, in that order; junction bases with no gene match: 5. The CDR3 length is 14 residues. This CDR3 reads CASSYSGTVTEQYV. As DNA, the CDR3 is TGTGCCAGCAGTTACTCGGGGACAGTCACCGAGCAGTACGTC.

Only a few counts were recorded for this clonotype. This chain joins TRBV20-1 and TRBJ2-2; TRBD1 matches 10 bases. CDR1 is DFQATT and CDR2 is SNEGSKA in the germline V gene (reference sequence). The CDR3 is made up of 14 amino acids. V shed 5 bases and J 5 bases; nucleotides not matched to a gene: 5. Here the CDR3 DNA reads TGCAGTGCTGATGACAGGGGGCGGACCGGGGAGCTGTTTTTT. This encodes CSADDRGRTGELFF.

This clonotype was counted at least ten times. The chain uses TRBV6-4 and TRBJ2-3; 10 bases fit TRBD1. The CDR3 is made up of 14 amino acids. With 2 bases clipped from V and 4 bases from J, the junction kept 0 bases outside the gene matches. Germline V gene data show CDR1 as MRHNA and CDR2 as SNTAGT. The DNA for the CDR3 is TGTGCCAGCAGTGACGGACAGGGGGCAGATACGCAGTATTTT. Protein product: CASSDGQGADTQYF.

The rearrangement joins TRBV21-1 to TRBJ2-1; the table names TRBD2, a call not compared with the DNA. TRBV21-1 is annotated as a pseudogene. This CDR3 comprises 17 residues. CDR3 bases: TGTGCCAGCAGCAAAGCGGTGAAGCGGGAGGGCCCCAATGAGCAGTTCTTC. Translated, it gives CASSKAVKREGPNEQFF.